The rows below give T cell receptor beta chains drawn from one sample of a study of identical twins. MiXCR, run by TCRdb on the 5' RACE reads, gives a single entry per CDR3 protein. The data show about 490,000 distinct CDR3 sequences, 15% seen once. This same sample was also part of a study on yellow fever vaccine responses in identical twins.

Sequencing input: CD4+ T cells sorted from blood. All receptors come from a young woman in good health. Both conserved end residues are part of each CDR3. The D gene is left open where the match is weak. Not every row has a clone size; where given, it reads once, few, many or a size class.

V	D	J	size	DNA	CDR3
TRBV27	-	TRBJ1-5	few	TGTGCCAGCAGTTTATTGAAGGGGGAGAATCAGCCCCAGCATTTT	CASSLLKGENQPQHF
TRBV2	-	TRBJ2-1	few	TGTGCCAGCAACAGCGAGGATGAGCAGTTCTTC	CASNSEDEQFF
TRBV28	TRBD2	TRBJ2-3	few	TGTGCCAGCAGTTGGACCGGGGGGAGGGGAGATACGCAGTATTTT	CASSWTGGRGDTQYF
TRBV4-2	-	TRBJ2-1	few	TGTGCCAGCAGCCAAGGGATGAGCAGGGATGAGCAGTTCTTC	CASSQGMSRDEQFF
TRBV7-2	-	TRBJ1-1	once	TGTGCCAGCCGCCCAGGGGTGGGGAACACTGAAGCTTTCTTT	CASRPGVGNTEAFF
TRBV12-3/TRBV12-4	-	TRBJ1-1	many	TGTGCCAGCAGTGCTCGAGAAGCTTTCTTT	CASSAREAFF
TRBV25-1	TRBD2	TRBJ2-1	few	TGTGCCAGCAGTGAATTTAAGCGGGGGGCCCCCGGATACAATGAGCAGTTCTTC	CASSEFKRGAPGYNEQFF
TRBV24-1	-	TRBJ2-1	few	TGTGCCACCAGTGATCCACCAAACAATGAGCAGTTCTTC	CATSDPPNNEQFF
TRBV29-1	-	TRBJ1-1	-	TGCAGCGTTGAAGATCCGAAGGGGCGGGGTGAAGCTTTCTTT	CSVEDPKGRGEAFF
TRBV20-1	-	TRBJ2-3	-	TGCAGTGCTAGGACACAAAACACGCAGTATTTT	CSARTQNTQYF
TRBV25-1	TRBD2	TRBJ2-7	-	TGTGCCAGCAGGGAACTAGCGGGAGACGGCGAGCAGTACTTC	CASRELAGDGEQYF
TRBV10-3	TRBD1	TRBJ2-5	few	TGTGCCATCAGCCCGGACAGGGCGGAGACCCAGTACTTC	CAISPDRAETQYF
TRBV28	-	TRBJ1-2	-	TGTGCCAGCAGTTTAGTACAGGGCAGGCGAACGACCTTC	CASSLVQGRRTTF
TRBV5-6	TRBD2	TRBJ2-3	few	TGTGCCAGCAGCTTGGCCGGAATAGCGGGAATTGATACGCAGTATTTT	CASSLAGIAGIDTQYF
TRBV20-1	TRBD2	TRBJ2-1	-	TGCAGTGCTAGACAACTAGCGGGAGGGCGTTACAATGAGCAGTTCTTC	CSARQLAGGRYNEQFF
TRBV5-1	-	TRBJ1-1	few	TGCGCCAGCAGCTCGCAGCTGACAGGCGGGGGGAACACTGAAGCTTTCTTT	CASSSQLTGGGNTEAFF
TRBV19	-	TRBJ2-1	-	TGTGCCAGCCGGGACTTCATAACTAATGAGCAGTTCTTC	CASRDFITNEQFF
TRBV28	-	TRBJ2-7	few	TGTGCCAGTACAAGTGCCGGGAGCTCCTACGAGCAGTACTTC	CASTSAGSSYEQYF
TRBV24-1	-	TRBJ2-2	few	TGTGCCACCAGTGGAGCGGCGGGGACAGCGAACACCGGGGAGCTGTTTTTT	CATSGAAGTANTGELFF
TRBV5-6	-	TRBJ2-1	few	TGTGCCAGCAGTCGGCAGGGGACCCACAATGAGCAGTTCTTC	CASSRQGTHNEQFF
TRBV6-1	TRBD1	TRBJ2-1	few	TGTGCCAGTACTCCAAGGAGGACAGGGGGCAATGAGCAGTTCTTC	CASTPRRTGGNEQFF
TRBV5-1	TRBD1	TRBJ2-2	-	TGCGCCAGCAGCTCGGGACAGGCTACCGGGGAGCTGTTTTTT	CASSSGQATGELFF
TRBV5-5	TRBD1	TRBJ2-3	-	TGTGCCAGCAGTTTGTCCCTAAAGACAGGGAAGGCAGATACGCAGTATTTT	CASSLSLKTGKADTQYF
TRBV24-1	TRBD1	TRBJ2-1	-	TGTGCCACCAGTGGACAGGGGCACAATGAGCAGTTCTTC	CATSGQGHNEQFF
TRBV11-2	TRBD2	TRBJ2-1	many	TGTGCCAGCAGCTTTAGCGGGAGGGGCAATGAGCAGTTCTTC	CASSFSGRGNEQFF
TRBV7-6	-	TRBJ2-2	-	TGTGCCAGCGCCGCCGCGGACAGAAACACCGGGGAGCTGTTTTTT	CASAAADRNTGELFF
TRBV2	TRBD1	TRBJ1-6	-	TGTGCCAGCAGGAGGGACAGGGGAAATTCACCCCTCCACTTT	CASRRDRGNSPLHF
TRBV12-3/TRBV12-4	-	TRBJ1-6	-	TGTGCCAGCAGTAAACGACCCGAGGTTAATTCACCCCTCCACTTT	CASSKRPEVNSPLHF
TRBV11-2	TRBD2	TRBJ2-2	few	TGTGCCAGCAGCATTAGCGGGGGTATCGACGGGGAGCTGTTTTTT	CASSISGGIDGELFF
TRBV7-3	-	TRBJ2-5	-	TGTGCCAGCAGCTCTTCGGCGTACCAAGAGACCCAGTACTTC	CASSSSAYQETQYF
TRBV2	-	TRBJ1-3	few	TGTGCCAGCAGGGCAGACGTCTTGGTCTCCTCGGGCGGAAACACCATATATTTT	CASRADVLVSSGGNTIYF
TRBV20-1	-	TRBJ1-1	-	TGCAGTGCTCGTACTACCGGGACAAACACTGAAGCTTTCTTT	CSARTTGTNTEAFF
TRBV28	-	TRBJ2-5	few	TGTGCCAGCAATAAGGACGGACCTCAAGGGGCCCAGTACTTC	CASNKDGPQGAQYF
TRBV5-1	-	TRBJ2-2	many	TGCGCCAGCAGCGGGGGCGGCTCCGCCGGGGAGCTGTTTTTT	CASSGGGSAGELFF
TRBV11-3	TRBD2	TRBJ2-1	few	TGTGCCAGCAGCCCCCTGGTGCTAGCGGGTCCCTACAATGAGCAGTTCTTC	CASSPLVLAGPYNEQFF
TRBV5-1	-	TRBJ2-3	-	TGCGCCACCAAACCATTTGGGGGGCCAGATACGCAGTATTTT	CATKPFGGPDTQYF
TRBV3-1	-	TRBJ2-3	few	TGTGCCAGCAGCCAAGAGCGCAAGACTAGTGCCCGAACAGATACGCAGTATTTT	CASSQERKTSARTDTQYF
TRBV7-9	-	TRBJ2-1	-	TGTGCCAGCAGCTTAGGGAGGCAGGGCATCCGGTACAATGAGCAGTTCTTC	CASSLGRQGIRYNEQFF
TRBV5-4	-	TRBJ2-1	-	TGTGCCAGCAGCTTGTCTTACGGGGGTAATGAGCAGTTCTTC	CASSLSYGGNEQFF
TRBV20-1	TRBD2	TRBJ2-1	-	TGCAGTGCTAGCACTTTGCTATCTAGCGGGGGGCTCAATGAGCAGTTCTTC	CSASTLLSSGGLNEQFF
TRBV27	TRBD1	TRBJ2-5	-	TGTGCCAGCGGACGGACAGGCCCAGGGGAGACCCAGTACTTC	CASGRTGPGETQYF
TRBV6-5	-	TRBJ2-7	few	TGTGCCAGCAGTGCCTCAATCGGCGAGCAGTACTTC	CASSASIGEQYF
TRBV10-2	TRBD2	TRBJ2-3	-	TGCGCCAGCAGTGCGGCCGGGACTAGCGGGAAGAGCACAGATACGCAGTATTTT	CASSAAGTSGKSTDTQYF
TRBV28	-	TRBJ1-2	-	TGTGCCAGCAGTCCGTATCGGTCAGGGGATGGCTACACCTTC	CASSPYRSGDGYTF
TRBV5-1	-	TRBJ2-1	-	TGCGCCAGCAGCATGGACAATAATGAGCAGTTCTTC	CASSMDNNEQFF
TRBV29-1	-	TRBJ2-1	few	TGCAGCGCGTCCAGAACAGGGTCCTACAATGAGCAGTTCTTC	CSASRTGSYNEQFF
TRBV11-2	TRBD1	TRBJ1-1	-	TGTGCCAGCAGCTCCGGACAGGCTCTGAACACTGAAGCTTTCTTT	CASSSGQALNTEAFF
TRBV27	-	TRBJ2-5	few	TGTGCCAGCAGTTCAGTGGGTTTAGGAGAGACCCAGTACTTC	CASSSVGLGETQYF
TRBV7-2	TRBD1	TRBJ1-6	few	TGTGCCAGCAGCGTTACCGGGACAGGGGTTAATTCACCCCTCCACTTT	CASSVTGTGVNSPLHF
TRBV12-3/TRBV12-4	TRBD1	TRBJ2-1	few	TGTGCCAGCAGCCGGACAGGGTCCAGGAACAGGGATGAGCAGTTCTTC	CASSRTGSRNRDEQFF
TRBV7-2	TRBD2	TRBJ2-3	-	TGTGCCAGCAGCTTTTTAGCGGGAGGGTATGATACGCAGTATTTT	CASSFLAGGYDTQYF
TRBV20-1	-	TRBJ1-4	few	TGCAGTGCTAGAGATGATGAAAAACTGTTTTTT	CSARDDEKLFF
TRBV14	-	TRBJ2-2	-	TGTGCCAGCAGCCAAGTCGGTGTTTATACCGGGGAGCTGTTTTTT	CASSQVGVYTGELFF
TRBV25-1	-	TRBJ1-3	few	TGTGCCAGCAGTGAACCCGGGGGCGCTGGAAACACCATATATTTT	CASSEPGGAGNTIYF